This T cell receptor (beta chain) came from a study of CD8 T cells in Susac syndrome. Whole-study context: When their blood was taken, patients with Susac syndrome were therapy-naive, taking corticosteroids, or taking intravenous immunoglobulin alone. General observations from the study: Repertoires of Susac syndrome CD4+ T cells lacked clonal expansion.

Comments on this clonotype: Its target is unknown.

Both CD4+ and CD8+ T cells were negatively isolated, and TEMRA cells underwent FACS enrichment. The CDR3 has 9 residues. The germline V and J ends were trimmed by 1 base and 10 bases, with 3 bases remaining between them. Germline V gives CDR1 SQVTM, CDR2 ANQGSEA. Reverse transcription of about 0.5 to 1 ug RNA used random hexamers. An immunoSEQ multiplex PCR amplified TCR beta CDR3 over 54 Vbeta and 13 Jbeta. TCRdb used MiXCR to reprocess the immunoSEQ multiplex PCR reads, holding one entry per CDR3 protein. Of 200,000 to 250,000 distinct CDR3 sequences in the sample, over 90% were seen once. Sequenced: CD4+ T cells from PBMCs. The receptor comes from a human donor with Susac syndrome. The chain combines TRBV29-1 with TRBJ2-3; D remains ambiguous. In DNA, the CDR3 is TGCAGCGTTGAAGGCCCGCAGTATTTT. It specifies CSVEGPQYF.